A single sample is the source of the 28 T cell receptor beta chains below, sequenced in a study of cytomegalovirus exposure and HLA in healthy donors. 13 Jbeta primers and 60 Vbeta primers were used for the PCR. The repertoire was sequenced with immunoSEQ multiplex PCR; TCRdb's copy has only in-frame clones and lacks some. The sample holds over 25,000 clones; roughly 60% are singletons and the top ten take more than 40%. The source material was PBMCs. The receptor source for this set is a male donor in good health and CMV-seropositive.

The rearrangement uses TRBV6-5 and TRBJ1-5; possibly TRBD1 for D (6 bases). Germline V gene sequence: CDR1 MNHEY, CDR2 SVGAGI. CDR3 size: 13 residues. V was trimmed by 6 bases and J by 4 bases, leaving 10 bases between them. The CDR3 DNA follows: TGTGCCAGCAGCTCCACAGGGAATCAGCCCCAGCATTTT. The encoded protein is CASSSTGNQPQHF.

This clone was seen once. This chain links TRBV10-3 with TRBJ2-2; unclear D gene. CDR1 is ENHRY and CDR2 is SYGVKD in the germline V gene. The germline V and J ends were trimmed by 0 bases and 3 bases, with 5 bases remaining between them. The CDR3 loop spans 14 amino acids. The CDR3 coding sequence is TGTGCCATCAGTGAGTCCCCTTACACCGGGGAGCTGTTTTTT. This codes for CAISESPYTGELFF.

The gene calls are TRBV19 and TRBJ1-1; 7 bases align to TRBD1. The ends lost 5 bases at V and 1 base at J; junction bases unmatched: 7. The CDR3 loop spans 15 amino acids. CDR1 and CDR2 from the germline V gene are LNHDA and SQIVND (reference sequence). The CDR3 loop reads CASSLPGTENTEAFF. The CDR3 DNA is TGTGCCAGTAGTTTGCCCGGGACAGAGAACACTGAAGCTTTCTTT.

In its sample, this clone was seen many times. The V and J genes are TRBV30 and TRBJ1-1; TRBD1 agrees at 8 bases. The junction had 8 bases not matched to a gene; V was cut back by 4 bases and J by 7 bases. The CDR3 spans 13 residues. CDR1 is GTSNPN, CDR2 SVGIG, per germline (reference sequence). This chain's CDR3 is CAWMTGAPDEAFF. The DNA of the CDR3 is TGTGCCTGGATGACAGGGGCCCCCGATGAAGCTTTCTTT. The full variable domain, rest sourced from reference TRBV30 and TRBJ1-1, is SQTIHQWPATLVQPVGSPLSLECTVEGTSNPNLYWYRQAAGRGLQLLFYSVGIGQISSEVPQNLSASRPQDRQFILSSKKLLLSDSGFYLCAWMTGAPDEAFFGQGTRLTVV.

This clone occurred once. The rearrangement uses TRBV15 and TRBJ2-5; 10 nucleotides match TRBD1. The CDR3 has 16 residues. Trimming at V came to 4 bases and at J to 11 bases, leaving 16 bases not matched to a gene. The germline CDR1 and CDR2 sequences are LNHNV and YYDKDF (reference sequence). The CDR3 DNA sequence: TGTGCCACCAGCAAAGATCGGACAGGGGGTCTAAAAGAGCAGTACTTC. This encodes CATSKDRTGGLKEQYF. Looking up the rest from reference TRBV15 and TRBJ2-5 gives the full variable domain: DAMVIQNPRYQVTQFGKPVTLSCSQTLNHNVMYWYQQKSSQAPKLLFHYYDKDFNNEADTPDNFQSRRPNTSFCFLDIRSPGLGDTAMYLCATSKDRTGGLKEQYFGPGTRLLVL.

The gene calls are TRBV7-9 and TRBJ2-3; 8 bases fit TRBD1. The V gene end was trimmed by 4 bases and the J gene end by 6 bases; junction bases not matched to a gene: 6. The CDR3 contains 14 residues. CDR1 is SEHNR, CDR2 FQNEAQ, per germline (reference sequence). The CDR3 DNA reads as TGTGCCAGCAGCTCGGACAGGGTTTGGGATACGCAGTATTTT. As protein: CASSSDRVWDTQYF.

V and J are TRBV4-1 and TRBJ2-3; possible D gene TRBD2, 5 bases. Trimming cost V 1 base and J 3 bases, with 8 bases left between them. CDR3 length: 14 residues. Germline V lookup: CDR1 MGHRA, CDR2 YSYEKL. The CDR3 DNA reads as TGCGCCAGCAGCCAAGTGCCGGGAACAGATACGCAGTATTTT. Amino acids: CASSQVPGTDTQYF.

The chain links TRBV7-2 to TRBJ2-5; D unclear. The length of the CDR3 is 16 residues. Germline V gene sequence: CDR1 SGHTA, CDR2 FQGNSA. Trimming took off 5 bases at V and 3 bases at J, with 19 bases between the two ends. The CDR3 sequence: CASSLTVGISKETQYF. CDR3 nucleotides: TGTGCCAGCAGCCTCACCGTGGGCATCAGCAAAGAGACCCAGTACTTC.

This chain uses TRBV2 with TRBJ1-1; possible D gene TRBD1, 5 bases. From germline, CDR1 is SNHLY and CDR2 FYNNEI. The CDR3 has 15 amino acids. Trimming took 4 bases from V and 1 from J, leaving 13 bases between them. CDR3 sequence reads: CASSAQGWGNTEAFF. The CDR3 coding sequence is TGTGCCAGCAGTGCCCAGGGATGGGGGAACACTGAAGCTTTCTTT.

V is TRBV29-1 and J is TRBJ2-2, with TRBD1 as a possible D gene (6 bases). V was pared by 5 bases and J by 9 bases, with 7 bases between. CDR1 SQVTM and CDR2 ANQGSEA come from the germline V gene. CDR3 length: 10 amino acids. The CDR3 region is CSVWDRELFF. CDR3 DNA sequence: TGCAGCGTTTGGGACAGGGAGCTGTTTTTT.

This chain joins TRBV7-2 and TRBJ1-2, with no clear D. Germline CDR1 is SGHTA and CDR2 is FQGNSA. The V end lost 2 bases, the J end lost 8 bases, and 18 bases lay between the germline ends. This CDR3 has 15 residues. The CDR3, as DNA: TGTGCCAGCAGCTTATCGAACGTGAGGGTGGGCGGCTACACCTTC. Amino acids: CASSLSNVRVGGYTF. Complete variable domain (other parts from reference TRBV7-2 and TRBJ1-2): GAGVSQSPSNKVTEKGKDVELRCDPISGHTALYWYRQSLGQGLEFLIYFQGNSAPDKSGLPSDRFSAERTGGSVSTLTIQRTQQEDSAVYLCASSLSNVRVGGYTFGSGTRLTVV.

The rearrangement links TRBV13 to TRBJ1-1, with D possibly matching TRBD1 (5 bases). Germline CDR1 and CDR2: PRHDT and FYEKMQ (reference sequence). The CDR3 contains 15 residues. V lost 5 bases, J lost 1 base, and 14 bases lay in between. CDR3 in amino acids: CASSPRLGGNTEAFF. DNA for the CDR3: TGTGCCAGCAGCCCTCGGCTGGGGGGGAACACTGAAGCTTTCTTT. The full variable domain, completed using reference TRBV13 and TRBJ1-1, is AAGVIQSPRHLIKEKRETATLKCYPIPRHDTVYWYQQGPGQDPQFLISFYEKMQSDKGSIPDRFSAQQFSDYHSELNMSSLELGDSALYFCASSPRLGGNTEAFFGQGTRLTVV.

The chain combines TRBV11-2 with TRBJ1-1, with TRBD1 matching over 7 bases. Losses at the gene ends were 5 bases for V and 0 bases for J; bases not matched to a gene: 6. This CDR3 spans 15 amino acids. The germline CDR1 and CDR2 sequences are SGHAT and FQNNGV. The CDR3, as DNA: TGTGCCAGCAGCACGCGGACAGGCATGAACACTGAAGCTTTCTTT. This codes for CASSTRTGMNTEAFF.

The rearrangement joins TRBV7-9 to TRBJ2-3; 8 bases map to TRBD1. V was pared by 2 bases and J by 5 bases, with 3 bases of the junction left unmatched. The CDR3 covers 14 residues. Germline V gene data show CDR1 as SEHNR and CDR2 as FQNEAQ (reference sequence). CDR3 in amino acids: CASSLSGGGDTQYF. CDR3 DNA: TGTGCCAGCAGCTTATCAGGGGGCGGAGATACGCAGTATTTT.

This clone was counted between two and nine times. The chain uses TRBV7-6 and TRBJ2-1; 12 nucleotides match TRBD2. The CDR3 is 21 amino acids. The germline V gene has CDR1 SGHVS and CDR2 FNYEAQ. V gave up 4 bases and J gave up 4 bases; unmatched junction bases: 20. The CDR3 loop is CASSYALRGQGTSGRYNEQFF. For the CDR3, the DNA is TGTGCCAGCAGCTACGCTTTGAGGGGACAGGGAACTAGCGGGAGGTACAATGAGCAGTTCTTC.

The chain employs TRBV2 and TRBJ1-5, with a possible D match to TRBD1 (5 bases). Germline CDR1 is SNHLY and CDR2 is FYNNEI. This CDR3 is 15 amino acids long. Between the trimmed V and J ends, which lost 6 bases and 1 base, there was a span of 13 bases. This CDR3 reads CASRETGWSNQPQHF. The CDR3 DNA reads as TGTGCCAGCAGGGAAACAGGCTGGAGCAATCAGCCCCAGCATTTT. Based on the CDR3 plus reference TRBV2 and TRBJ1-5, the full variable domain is EPEVTQTPSHQVTQMGQEVILRCVPISNHLYFYWYRQILGQKVEFLVSFYNNEISEKSEIFDDQFSVERPDGSNFTLKIRSTKLEDSAMYFCASRETGWSNQPQHFGDGTRLSIL.

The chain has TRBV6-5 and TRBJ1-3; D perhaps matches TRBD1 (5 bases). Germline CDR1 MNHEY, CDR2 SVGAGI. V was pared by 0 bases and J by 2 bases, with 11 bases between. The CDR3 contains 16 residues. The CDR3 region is CASSYSVAGAGNTIYF. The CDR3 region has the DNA TGTGCCAGCAGTTACTCTGTGGCGGGGGCTGGAAACACCATATATTTT.

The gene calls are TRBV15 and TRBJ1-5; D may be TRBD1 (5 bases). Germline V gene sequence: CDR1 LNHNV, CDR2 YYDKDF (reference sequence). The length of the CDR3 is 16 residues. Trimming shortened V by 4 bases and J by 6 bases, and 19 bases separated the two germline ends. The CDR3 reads CATSILTPGSSQPQHF. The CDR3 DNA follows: TGTGCCACCAGCATCCTCACTCCAGGGTCAAGTCAGCCCCAGCATTTT.

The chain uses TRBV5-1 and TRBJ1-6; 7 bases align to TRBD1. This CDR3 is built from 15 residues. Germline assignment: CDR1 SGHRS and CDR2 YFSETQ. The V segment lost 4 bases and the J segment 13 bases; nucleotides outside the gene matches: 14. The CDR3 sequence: CASSPSGTASVPLHF. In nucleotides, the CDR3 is TGCGCCAGCAGCCCATCCGGGACAGCGTCCGTCCCCCTCCACTTT.

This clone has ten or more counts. CDR3 sequence reads: CSVAFRGTNTEAFF. The CDR3 DNA reads as TGCAGCGTTGCTTTTAGAGGAACGAACACTGAAGCTTTCTTT. V usage is TRBV29-1 and J usage is TRBJ1-1; D is undetermined. V lost 4 bases and J 1 base, leaving 13 bases between the germline ends. Per the germline V gene, CDR1 is SQVTM and CDR2 is ANQGSEA. The CDR3 is 14 residues long. Drawing the rest from reference TRBV29-1 and TRBJ1-1, the complete variable domain is SAVISQKPSRDICQRGTSLTIQCQVDSQVTMMFWYRQQPGQSLTLIATANQGSEATYESGFVIDKFPISRPNLTFSTLTVSNMSPEDSSIYLCSVAFRGTNTEAFFGQGTRLTVV.

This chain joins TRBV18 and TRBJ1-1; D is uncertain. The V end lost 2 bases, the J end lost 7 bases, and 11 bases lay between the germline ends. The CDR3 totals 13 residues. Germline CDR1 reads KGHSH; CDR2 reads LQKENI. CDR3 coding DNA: TGTGCCAGCTCACCAAACGGAGACGGTGAAGCTTTCTTT. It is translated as CASSPNGDGEAFF. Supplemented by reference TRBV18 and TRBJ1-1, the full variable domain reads NAGVMQNPRHLVRRRGQEARLRCSPMKGHSHVYWYRQLPEEGLKFMVYLQKENIIDESGMPKERFSAEFPKEGPSILRIQQVVRGDSAAYFCASSPNGDGEAFFGQGTRLTVV.

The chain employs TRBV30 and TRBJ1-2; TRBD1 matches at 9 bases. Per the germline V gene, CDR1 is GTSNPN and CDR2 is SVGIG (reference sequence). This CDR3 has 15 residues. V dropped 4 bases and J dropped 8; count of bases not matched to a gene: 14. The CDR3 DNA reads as TGTGCCTGGACCGGAAGGGACAGGGCAATCTACGGCTACACCTTC. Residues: CAWTGRDRAIYGYTF.

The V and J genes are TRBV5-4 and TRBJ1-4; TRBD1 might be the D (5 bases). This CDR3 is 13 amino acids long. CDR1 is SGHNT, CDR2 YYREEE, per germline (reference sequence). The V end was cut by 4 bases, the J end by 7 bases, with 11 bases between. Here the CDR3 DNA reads TGTGCCAGCAGCCCCCCGGGGGGTGAAAAACTGTTTTTT. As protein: CASSPPGGEKLFF.

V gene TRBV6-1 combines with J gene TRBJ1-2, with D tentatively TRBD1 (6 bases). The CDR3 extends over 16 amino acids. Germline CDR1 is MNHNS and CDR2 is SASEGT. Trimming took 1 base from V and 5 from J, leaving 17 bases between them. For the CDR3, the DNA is TGTGCCAGCAGTGAAGGGCAGCCTTCTAGGGGGTATGGCTACACCTTC. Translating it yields CASSEGQPSRGYGYTF.

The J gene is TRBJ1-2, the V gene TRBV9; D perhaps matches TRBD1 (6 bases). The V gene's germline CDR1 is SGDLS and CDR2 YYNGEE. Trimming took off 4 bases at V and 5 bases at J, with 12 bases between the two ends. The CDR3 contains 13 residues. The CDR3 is CASSRDTSYGYTF. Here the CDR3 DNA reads TGTGCCAGCAGCCGGGACACGTCTTATGGCTACACCTTC.

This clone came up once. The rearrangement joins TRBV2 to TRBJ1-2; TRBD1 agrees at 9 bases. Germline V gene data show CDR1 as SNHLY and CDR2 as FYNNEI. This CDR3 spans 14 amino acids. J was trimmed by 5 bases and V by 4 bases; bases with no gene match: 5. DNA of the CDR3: TGTGCCAGCAGTGGACAGGGGGTTTGGTATGGCTACACCTTC. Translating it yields CASSGQGVWYGYTF.

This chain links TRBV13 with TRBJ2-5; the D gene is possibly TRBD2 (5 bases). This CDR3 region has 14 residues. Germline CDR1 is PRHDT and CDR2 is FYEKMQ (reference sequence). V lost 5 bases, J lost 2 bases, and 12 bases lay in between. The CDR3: CASSTRTGQETQYF. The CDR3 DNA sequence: TGTGCCAGCAGCACGCGGACTGGACAAGAGACCCAGTACTTC.

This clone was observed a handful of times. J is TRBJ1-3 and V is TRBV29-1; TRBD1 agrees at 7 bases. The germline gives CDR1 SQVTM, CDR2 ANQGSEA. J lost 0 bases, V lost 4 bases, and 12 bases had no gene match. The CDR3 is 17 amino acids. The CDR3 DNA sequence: TGCAGCGTTGGAGAACAGGGGAACACGTACTCTGGAAACACCATATATTTT. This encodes CSVGEQGNTYSGNTIYF.